This is a list of T cell receptor beta chains from one sample in a study of T cells in Graves' hyperthyroidism and ophthalmopathy. TCRdb reanalysed the multiplex PCR reads using MiXCR and keeps one entry per CDR3 protein. This sample carries 300,000 to 350,000 distinct CDR3 sequences, about 21% of them seen once, and the ten largest clones take 50%. The sequenced sample was blood. Every receptor here comes from a woman aged 45 to 65 with Graves' hyperthyroidism. Each CDR3 is given with its conserved first and last residue. Fields, in order: clone size, J gene, CDR3 length, D gene, V gene, CDR3 DNA, CDR3 protein. The D gene is left open where the match is weak. Clone size is stated in some rows and not others, as once, few, many or a class when expanded.

NA,TRBJ2-2,13,NA,TRBV28,TGTGCCAGCAGCCGCGGAGCGGAGGGGGAGCTGTTTTTT,CASSRGAEGELFF
many,TRBJ2-1,13,NA,TRBV30,TGTGCCTGGAGAGGAATCTTGGGTGATGAGCAGTTCTTC,CAWRGILGDEQFF
NA,TRBJ1-6,16,NA,TRBV20-1,TGCAGTGCTAGAGATGCTAGGGCAGGGGATAATTCACCCCTCCACTTT,CSARDARAGDNSPLHF
NA,TRBJ1-4,13,NA,TRBV12-3/TRBV12-4,TGTGCCAGCAGCAGGAGGGCCGGAGAAAAACTGTTTTTT,CASSRRAGEKLFF
few,TRBJ2-1,19,TRBD2,TRBV6-4,TGTGCCAGCAGTGTGATGTTCGGGACTAGCGGGAGTAAGGACAATGAGCAGTTCTTC,CASSVMFGTSGSKDNEQFF
many,TRBJ1-2,11,NA,TRBV3-1,TGTGCCAGCAGCACGGGGGGTGGCTACACCTTC,CASSTGGGYTF
many,TRBJ1-2,14,NA,TRBV2,TGTGCCAGCAGTGAACAGTCGCTGAACTATGGCTACACCTTC,CASSEQSLNYGYTF
few,TRBJ1-5,17,NA,TRBV19,TGTGCCAGTAGTTCACACCAAGGGGTCGCTGGCAATCAGCCCCAGCATTTT,CASSSHQGVAGNQPQHF
NA,TRBJ2-5,13,NA,TRBV20-1,TGCAGTGCTAGAGACCCGGGAAGAGAGACCCAGTACTTC,CSARDPGRETQYF
many,TRBJ2-7,15,TRBD1,TRBV5-1,TGCGCCAGCAGCTTGGAGGGACAGGGGGCGCGAGAGCAGTACTTC,CASSLEGQGAREQYF